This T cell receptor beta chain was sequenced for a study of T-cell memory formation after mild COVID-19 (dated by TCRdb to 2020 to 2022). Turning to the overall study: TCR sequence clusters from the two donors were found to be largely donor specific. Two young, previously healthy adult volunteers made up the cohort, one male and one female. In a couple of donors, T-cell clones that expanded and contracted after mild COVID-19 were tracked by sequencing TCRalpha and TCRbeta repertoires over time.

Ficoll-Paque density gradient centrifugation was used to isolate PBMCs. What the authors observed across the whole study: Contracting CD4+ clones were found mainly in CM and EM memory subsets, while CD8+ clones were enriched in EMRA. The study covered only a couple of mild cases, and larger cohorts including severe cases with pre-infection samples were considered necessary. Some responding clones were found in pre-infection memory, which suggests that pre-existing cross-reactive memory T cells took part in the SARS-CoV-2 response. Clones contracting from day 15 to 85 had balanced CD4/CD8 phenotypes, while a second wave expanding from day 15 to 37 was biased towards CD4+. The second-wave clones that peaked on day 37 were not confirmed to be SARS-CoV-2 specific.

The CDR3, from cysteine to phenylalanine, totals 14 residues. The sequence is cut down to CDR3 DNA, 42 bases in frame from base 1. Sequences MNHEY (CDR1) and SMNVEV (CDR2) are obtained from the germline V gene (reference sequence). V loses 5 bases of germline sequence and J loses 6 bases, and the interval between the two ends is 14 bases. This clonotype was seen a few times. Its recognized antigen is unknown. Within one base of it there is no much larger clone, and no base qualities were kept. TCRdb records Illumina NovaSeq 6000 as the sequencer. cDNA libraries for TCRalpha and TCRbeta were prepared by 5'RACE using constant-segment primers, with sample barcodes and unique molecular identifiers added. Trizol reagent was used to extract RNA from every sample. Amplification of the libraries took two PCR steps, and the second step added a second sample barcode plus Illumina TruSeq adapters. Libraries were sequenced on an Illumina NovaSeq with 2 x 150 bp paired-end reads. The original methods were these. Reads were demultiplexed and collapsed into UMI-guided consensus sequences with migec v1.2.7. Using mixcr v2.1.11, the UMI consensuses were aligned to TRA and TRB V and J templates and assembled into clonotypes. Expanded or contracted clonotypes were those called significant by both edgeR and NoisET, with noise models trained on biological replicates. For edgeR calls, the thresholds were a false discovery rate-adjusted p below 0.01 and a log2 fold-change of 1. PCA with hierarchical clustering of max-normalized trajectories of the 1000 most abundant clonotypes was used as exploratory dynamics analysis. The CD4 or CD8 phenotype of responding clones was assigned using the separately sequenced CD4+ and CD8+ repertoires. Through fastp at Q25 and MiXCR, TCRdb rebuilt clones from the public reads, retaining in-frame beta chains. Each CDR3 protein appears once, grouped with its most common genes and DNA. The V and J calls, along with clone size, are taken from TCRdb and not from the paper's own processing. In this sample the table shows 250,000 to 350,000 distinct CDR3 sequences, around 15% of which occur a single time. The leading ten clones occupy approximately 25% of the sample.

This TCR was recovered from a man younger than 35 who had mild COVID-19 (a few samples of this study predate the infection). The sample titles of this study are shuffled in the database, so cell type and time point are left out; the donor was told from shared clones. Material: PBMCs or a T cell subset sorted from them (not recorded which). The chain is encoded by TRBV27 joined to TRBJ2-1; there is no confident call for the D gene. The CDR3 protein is CASSRGSTINEQFF. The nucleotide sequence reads TGTGCCAGCAGTCGAGGTAGCACGATCAATGAGCAGTTCTTC.